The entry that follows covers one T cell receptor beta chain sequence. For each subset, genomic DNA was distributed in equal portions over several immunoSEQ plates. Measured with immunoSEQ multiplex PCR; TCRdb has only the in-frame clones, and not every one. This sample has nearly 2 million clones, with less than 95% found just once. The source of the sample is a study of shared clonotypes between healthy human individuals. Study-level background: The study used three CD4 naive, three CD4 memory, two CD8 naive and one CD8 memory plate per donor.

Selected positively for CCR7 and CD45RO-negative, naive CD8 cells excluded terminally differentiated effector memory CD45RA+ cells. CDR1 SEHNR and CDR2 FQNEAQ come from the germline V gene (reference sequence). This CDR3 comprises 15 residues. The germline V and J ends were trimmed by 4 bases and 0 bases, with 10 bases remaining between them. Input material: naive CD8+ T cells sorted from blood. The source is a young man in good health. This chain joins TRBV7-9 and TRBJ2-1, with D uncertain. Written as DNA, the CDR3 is TGTGCCAGCAGCTGGACCATTAGCTCCTACAATGAGCAGTTCTTC. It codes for CASSWTISSYNEQFF.